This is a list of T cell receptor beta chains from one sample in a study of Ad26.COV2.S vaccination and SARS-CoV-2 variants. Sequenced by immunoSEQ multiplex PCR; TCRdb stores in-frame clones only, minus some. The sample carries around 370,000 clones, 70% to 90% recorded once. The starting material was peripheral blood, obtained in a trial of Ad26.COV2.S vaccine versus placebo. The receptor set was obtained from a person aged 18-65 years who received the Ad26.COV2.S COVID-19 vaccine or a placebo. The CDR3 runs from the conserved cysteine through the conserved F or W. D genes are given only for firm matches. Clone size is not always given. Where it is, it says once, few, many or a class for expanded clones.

cdr3_nt: TGTGCCTGGAGTGTAGGGGGGGGAGCAGATACGCAGTATTTT; cdr3_aa: CAWSVGGGADTQYF; d_call: .; clone_size: few; j_call: TRBJ2-3; v_call: TRBV30
cdr3_nt: TGTGCCAGCAGCGTATTAACCGGGGGTGCTGAAGCTTTCTTT; cdr3_aa: CASSVLTGGAEAFF; d_call: .; clone_size: .; j_call: TRBJ1-1; v_call: TRBV9
cdr3_nt: TGTGCCAGCAGCTTCGAAGGGGCGCAGAACACTGAAGCTTTCTTT; cdr3_aa: CASSFEGAQNTEAFF; d_call: .; clone_size: .; j_call: TRBJ1-1; v_call: TRBV7-9
cdr3_nt: TGTGCCAGCAGCTTAGGGCCGACTAGCGTCCAAGAGACCCAGTACTTC; cdr3_aa: CASSLGPTSVQETQYF; d_call: TRBD2; clone_size: .; j_call: TRBJ2-5; v_call: TRBV7-8
cdr3_nt: TGCAGCGTTGGTTCAGATTTCACCGGGGAGCTGTTTTTT; cdr3_aa: CSVGSDFTGELFF; d_call: .; clone_size: once; j_call: TRBJ2-2; v_call: TRBV29-1
cdr3_nt: TGTGCCAGCAGCCCTCGCGACGGGGAGCTGTTTTTT; cdr3_aa: CASSPRDGELFF; d_call: .; clone_size: .; j_call: TRBJ2-2; v_call: TRBV7-2
cdr3_nt: TGTGCCAGCAGCCCAGGTGGGGGGGCTTCACCCCTCCACTTT; cdr3_aa: CASSPGGGASPLHF; d_call: .; clone_size: .; j_call: TRBJ1-6; v_call: TRBV7-8
cdr3_nt: TGTGCCAGCAGCTTAGGCGGACTAGCGGGGGGCGCGAACACCGGGGAGCTGTTTTTT; cdr3_aa: CASSLGGLAGGANTGELFF; d_call: TRBD2; clone_size: .; j_call: TRBJ2-2; v_call: TRBV13
cdr3_nt: TGTGCCAGCAGTGAATCCAGCCCCGGCAGGGATGAAAAACTGTTTTTT; cdr3_aa: CASSESSPGRDEKLFF; d_call: .; clone_size: .; j_call: TRBJ1-4; v_call: TRBV25-1
cdr3_nt: TGTGCCAGCAGCTGGCCCGAGACAGGGACGCAGGGCACTGAAGCTTTCTTT; cdr3_aa: CASSWPETGTQGTEAFF; d_call: TRBD1; clone_size: few; j_call: TRBJ1-1; v_call: TRBV5-8
cdr3_nt: TGCGCCAGCAGCTTGAGGGGGGCCTTTAACACAGATACGCAGTATTTT; cdr3_aa: CASSLRGAFNTDTQYF; d_call: .; clone_size: .; j_call: TRBJ2-3; v_call: TRBV5-1
cdr3_nt: TGTGCCAGCAGCAAGGAGCTGTCTAACTATGGCTACACCTTC; cdr3_aa: CASSKELSNYGYTF; d_call: .; clone_size: .; j_call: TRBJ1-2; v_call: TRBV7-2
cdr3_nt: TGTGCCAGTAGTGCAAACAGGAGCCCCTACGAGCAGTACTTC; cdr3_aa: CASSANRSPYEQYF; d_call: .; clone_size: .; j_call: TRBJ2-7; v_call: TRBV19
cdr3_nt: TGTGCCAGCAGCCGACTAGCGCTCCAAGAGACCCAGTACTTC; cdr3_aa: CASSRLALQETQYF; d_call: TRBD2; clone_size: .; j_call: TRBJ2-5; v_call: TRBV7-9